This T cell receptor beta chain comes out of a study of T cell repertoires in cytomegalovirus infection. Study overall: Well-studied HLA-B-restricted epitopes and recently identified HLA-C-restricted epitopes of CMV were both used in the study.

One entry per CDR3 protein results from TCRdb running MiXCR on the reads. Here the sample spans hundreds of thousands of distinct CDR3 sequences, about 42% being singletons. This CDR3 contains 14 residues. Germline V gene lookup returns CDR1 MGHRA and CDR2 YSYEKL. The V end lost 4 bases, the J end lost 7 bases, and 11 bases lay between the germline ends. This clonotype was seen only a few times. Its antigen is currently unknown. This sequence was found in a human donor in good health (CMV status not recorded). Some clones in this sample may be carry-over from other donors' samples. The source was cultured PBMCs, collected from culture after CMV antigen stimulation. The rearrangement uses TRBV4-1 and TRBJ1-6, with D perhaps matching TRBD1 (6 bases). The CDR3 here is CASSPKGTNSPLHF. As DNA, the CDR3 is TGCGCCAGCAGCCCAAAAGGGACAAATTCACCCCTCCACTTT.